The sample holds a few counts of the clone carrying this TCR beta chain. With a J-beta primer mix and a sample-barcoded 5' primer, a second PCR ran about 7 to 12 cycles. One entry per CDR3 protein, called by TCRdb with MiXCR from the 5' RACE reads. The repertoire consists of fewer than 2,000,000 distinct CDR3 sequences, with 30% to 40% occurring once and the leading ten covering 10% to 12%. These data come from a study of blood T cells in healthy people across ages. This CDR3 has 16 amino acids. V lost 3 bases and J lost 1; bases outside the gene matches: 5. The germline V gene encodes CDR1 SEHNR and CDR2 FQNEAQ (reference sequence).

The sequence derives from a woman under 40 in good health. Source material: blood. The chain joins TRBV7-9 to TRBJ2-1; 8 nucleotides agree with TRBD2. CDR3 residues: CASSFLAGRSYNEQFF. The CDR3 DNA sequence: TGTGCCAGCAGCTTCCTAGCGGGCCGTTCCTACAATGAGCAGTTCTTC.